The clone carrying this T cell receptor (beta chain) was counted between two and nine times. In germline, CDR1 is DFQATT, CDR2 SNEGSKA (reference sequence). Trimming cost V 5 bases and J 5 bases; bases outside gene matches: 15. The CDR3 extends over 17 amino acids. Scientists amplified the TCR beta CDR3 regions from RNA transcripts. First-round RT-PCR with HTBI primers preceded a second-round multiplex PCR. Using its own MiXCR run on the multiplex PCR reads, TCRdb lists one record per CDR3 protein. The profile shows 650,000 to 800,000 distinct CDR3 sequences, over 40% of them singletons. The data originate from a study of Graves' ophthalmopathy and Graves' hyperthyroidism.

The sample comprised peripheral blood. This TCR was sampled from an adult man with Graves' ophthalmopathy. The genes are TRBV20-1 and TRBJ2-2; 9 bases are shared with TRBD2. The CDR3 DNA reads TGCAGTGCTTCTCAGCTTGGCGGGAGGGCCAGGACCGGGGAGCTGTTTTTT. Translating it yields CSASQLGGRARTGELFF.